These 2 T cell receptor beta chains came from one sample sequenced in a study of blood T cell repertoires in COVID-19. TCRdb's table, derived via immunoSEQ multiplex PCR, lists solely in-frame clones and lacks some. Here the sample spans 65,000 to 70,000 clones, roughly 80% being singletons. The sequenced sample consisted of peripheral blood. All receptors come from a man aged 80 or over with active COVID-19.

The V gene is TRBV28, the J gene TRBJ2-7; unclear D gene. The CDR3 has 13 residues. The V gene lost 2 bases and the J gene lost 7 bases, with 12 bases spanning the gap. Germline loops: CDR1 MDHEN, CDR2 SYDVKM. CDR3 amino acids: CASSLGPRWEQYF. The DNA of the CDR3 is TGTGCCAGCAGTTTAGGGCCAAGGTGGGAGCAGTACTTC.

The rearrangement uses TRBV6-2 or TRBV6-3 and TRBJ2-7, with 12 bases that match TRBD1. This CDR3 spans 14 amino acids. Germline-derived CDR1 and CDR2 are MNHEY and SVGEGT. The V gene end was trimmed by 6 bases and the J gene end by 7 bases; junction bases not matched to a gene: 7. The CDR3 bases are TGTGCCAGCAGGTACGGGACAGGGGGCGGTGAGCAGTACTTC. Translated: CASRYGTGGGEQYF.